What follows are 27 T cell receptor beta chains derived from one specimen sequenced in a study of blood T cell repertoires in COVID-19. The repertoire was sequenced with immunoSEQ multiplex PCR; TCRdb's copy has only in-frame clones and lacks some. The sample lists about 160,000 clones; around 86% were seen once. The sample taken for sequencing was peripheral blood. The source of these receptors is an older man who had recovered from COVID-19.

The CDR3 DNA sequence: TGTGCCAGCAGCTTAAGAGGGATTACGGAGAACTATGGCTACACCTTC. It codes for CASSLRGITENYGYTF. The chain links TRBV7-2 to TRBJ1-2; D unclear. CDR1 is SGHTA and CDR2 is FQGNSA in the germline V gene. The germline V and J ends were trimmed by 2 bases and 2 bases, with 15 bases remaining between them. This CDR3 comprises 16 residues.

This chain joins TRBV18 and TRBJ2-1, with D unresolved. Germline CDR1 KGHSH, CDR2 LQKENI. V lost 3 bases and J lost 7, with 10 bases in between. The CDR3 is 13 amino acids. The CDR3 region has the DNA TGTGCCAGCTCACCCTCGTTAGAGAATGAGCAGTTCTTC. Amino acid sequence: CASSPSLENEQFF.

V and J are TRBV7-3 and TRBJ2-7, with 9 bases that match TRBD2. V shed 5 bases, J shed 6 bases, and the junction held 8 bases outside the gene matches. There are 14 residues in the CDR3. Germline V gene lookup returns CDR1 SGHTA and CDR2 FQGTGA. CDR3 bases: TGTGCCAGCAGCCCCGGGACTAGCAATGCCGAGCAGTACTTC. This encodes CASSPGTSNAEQYF. The full variable domain, completed using reference TRBV7-3 and TRBJ2-7, is GAGVSQTPSNKVTEKGKYVELRCDPISGHTALYWYRQSLGQGPEFLIYFQGTGAADDSGLPNDRFFAVRPEGSVSTLKIQRTERGDSAVYLCASSPGTSNAEQYFGPGTRLTVT.

The chain joins TRBV25-1 to TRBJ2-5; D perhaps matches TRBD2 (7 bases). The CDR3 runs to 18 residues. V lost 0 bases and J lost 1, with 18 bases in between. Germline assignment: CDR1 MGHDK and CDR2 SYGVNS. The CDR3 DNA reads as TGTGCCAGCAGTGAATATTTAGGACTGGGGGGGGCCCAAGAGACCCAGTACTTC. Its translation is CASSEYLGLGGAQETQYF.

The chain couples TRBV6-5 to TRBJ2-1; 10 bases are shared with TRBD2. Unmatched junction bases numbered 8, after V lost 2 bases and J lost 7 bases. The V gene's germline CDR1 is MNHEY and CDR2 SVGAGI. This CDR3 has 16 residues. The CDR3, as DNA: TGTGCCAGCAGTTACCCTCCAAGCGGGAGGGCAAATGAGCAGTTCTTC. Protein: CASSYPPSGRANEQFF.

The V call is TRBV6-6, the J call TRBJ2-7, with TRBD1 identical over 9 bases. After removal of 6 bases from V and 2 bases from J, the junction contained 11 bases not matched to a gene. Germline values: CDR1 MNHNY, CDR2 SVGAGI (reference sequence). The CDR3 sequence is 16 residues long. The CDR3 is CASRRSIGQGPYEQYF. CDR3 in DNA: TGTGCCAGCAGACGATCGATAGGACAGGGGCCCTACGAGCAGTACTTC.

The chain couples TRBV2 to TRBJ1-2; TRBD1 is a possible D gene (6 bases). Trimming pared 7 bases from V and 2 bases from J, leaving 8 bases between. Germline CDR1 reads SNHLY; CDR2 reads FYNNEI. This CDR3 contains 12 residues. The CDR3 spells CASTQGNYGYTF. The CDR3 nucleotides read TGTGCCAGCACTCAGGGGAACTATGGCTACACCTTC.

The rearrangement links TRBV7-6 to TRBJ2-1, with TRBD2 matching 9 bases. Germline CDR1 SGHVS, CDR2 FNYEAQ. There are 16 residues in the CDR3. The V and J ends lost 5 bases and 9 bases, in that order; junction bases with no gene match: 14. The CDR3 DNA is TGTGCCAGCAGCGCAAGGGTTGGCGGGAGGGCCATTGAGCAGTTCTTC. Translation: CASSARVGGRAIEQFF.

J is TRBJ2-3 and V is TRBV19; D may be TRBD2 (5 bases). The CDR3 spans 15 residues. Per the germline V gene, CDR1 is LNHDA and CDR2 is SQIVND (reference sequence). V dropped 3 bases and J dropped 3 bases, with 13 bases sitting between them. This chain's CDR3 is CASSIGGRETDTQYF. CDR3 sequence (DNA): TGTGCCAGTAGTATTGGCGGGCGCGAAACAGATACGCAGTATTTT. The full variable domain, its missing parts supplied by reference TRBV19 and TRBJ2-3, is DGGITQSPKYLFRKEGQNVTLSCEQNLNHDAMYWYRQDPGQGLRLIYYSQIVNDFQKGDIAEGYSVSREKKESFPLTVTSAQKNPTAFYLCASSIGGRETDTQYFGPGTRLTVL.

The chain links TRBV15 to TRBJ1-6; D remains unclear. V was cut by 4 bases and J by 10 bases, with 14 bases left in between. The CDR3 has 14 residues. Germline V CDR1 and CDR2: LNHNV, YYDKDF (reference sequence). CDR3 DNA sequence: TGTGCCACCAGCAACGTCAGGTCCTTGTCACCCCTCCACTTT. Amino acid sequence: CATSNVRSLSPLHF.

This rearrangement joins TRBV6-5 to TRBJ1-3; D is undetermined. Trimming removed 7 bases at V and 3 bases at J, with 13 bases between. CDR3 size: 14 residues. Germline CDR1 is MNHEY and CDR2 is SVGAGI. The CDR3, as DNA: TGTGCCAGCATCCCGCGCCAGGATGGAAACACCATATATTTT. It specifies CASIPRQDGNTIYF.

The gene calls are TRBV5-5 and TRBJ2-7, with 12 bases that match TRBD2. CDR3 length: 18 amino acids. The germline gives CDR1 SGHKS, CDR2 YYEKEE (reference sequence). V dropped 1 base and J dropped 5; count of bases not matched to a gene: 13. CDR3 DNA sequence: TGTGCCAGCAGCTTGTACCAGGGTATGACTAGCGGGAGAGACGAGCAGTACTTC. Its protein is CASSLYQGMTSGRDEQYF.

The V call is TRBV4-2, the J call TRBJ2-5; D perhaps matches TRBD2 (5 bases). The germline V gene has CDR1 LGHNA and CDR2 YNFKEQ. This CDR3 is 15 amino acids long. Trimming stripped 0 bases from V and 2 bases from J, with 10 bases between. The CDR3 is CASSQDRGSQETQYF. CDR3 sequence (DNA): TGTGCCAGCAGCCAAGATAGAGGGTCGCAAGAGACCCAGTACTTC.

The chain links TRBV2 to TRBJ2-1; the D is unclear. CDR3 length: 12 residues. CDR1 SNHLY and CDR2 FYNNEI come from the germline V gene. Trimming took off 6 bases at V and 6 bases at J, with 9 bases between the two ends. CDR3 DNA sequence: TGTGCCAGCAGGGAGCCCCTCAATGAGCAGTTCTTC. Translated: CASREPLNEQFF.

J is TRBJ1-5 and V is TRBV24-1; 8 nucleotides match TRBD1. V shed 3 bases and J 2 bases; nucleotides not matched to a gene: 5. Germline CDR1 is KGHDR and CDR2 is SFDVKD. The CDR3 runs 16 residues. CDR3 bases: TGTGCCACCAGTGATAAGCAGGGGGCTGGCAATCAGCCCCAGCATTTT. Translated, it gives CATSDKQGAGNQPQHF.

The CDR3 coding sequence is TGTGCCAGTAGTAAGAGAGGAAGGGAGGGTCTCTACGAGCAGTACTTC. Protein sequence: CASSKRGREGLYEQYF. The V gene is TRBV19, the J gene TRBJ2-7, with TRBD2 matching 7 bases. The CDR3 is 16 residues long. V dropped 4 bases and J dropped 3; count of bases not matched to a gene: 12. Germline-derived CDR1 and CDR2 are LNHDA and SQIVND (reference sequence). The whole variable domain, filled in from reference TRBV19 and TRBJ2-7, reads DGGITQSPKYLFRKEGQNVTLSCEQNLNHDAMYWYRQDPGQGLRLIYYSQIVNDFQKGDIAEGYSVSREKKESFPLTVTSAQKNPTAFYLCASSKRGREGLYEQYFGPGTRLTVT.

This chain uses TRBV6-2 or TRBV6-3 with TRBJ2-7; the match to TRBD1 covers 7 bases. CDR3 size: 15 residues. The V gene's germline CDR1 is MNHEY and CDR2 SVGEGT. V trimming: 5 bases; J trimming: 3 bases; junction bases outside the gene matches: 10. The CDR3 DNA follows: TGTGCCAGCAGTCCCGACAGGGTTTTACTCTACGAGCAGTACTTC. This codes for CASSPDRVLLYEQYF.

The chain is built from TRBV5-1 and TRBJ2-1, with 12 bases aligning to TRBD2. This CDR3 is 16 amino acids long. Germline lookup yields CDR1 SGHRS and CDR2 YFSETQ. With V trimmed by 3 bases and J by 7 bases, 8 bases remained unmatched. This chain's CDR3 is CASSSLTSGSLNEQFF. CDR3 DNA sequence: TGCGCCAGCAGCTCCCTGACTAGCGGGAGTTTGAATGAGCAGTTCTTC.

The chain joins TRBV5-4 to TRBJ2-7; 12 nucleotides line up with TRBD2. CDR1 and CDR2 from the germline V gene are SGHNT and YYREEE (reference sequence). There are 16 residues in the CDR3. Trimming cost V 3 bases and J 6 bases; bases outside gene matches: 10. The CDR3 DNA reads TGTGCCAGCAGCTCCGCTGGACTAGCGGGAACGGGCGAGCAGTACTTC. Protein product: CASSSAGLAGTGEQYF.

The table lists this clone with a count of one. The rearrangement links TRBV5-4 to TRBJ1-2; 9 bases map to TRBD1. V was clipped by 4 bases and J by 5 bases; unmatched bases: 6. Per germline, CDR1 SGHNT and CDR2 YYREEE (reference sequence). This CDR3 contains 14 residues. The DNA for the CDR3 is TGTGCCAGCAGCCCACGGACAGGGGAATATGGCTACACCTTC. Its translation is CASSPRTGEYGYTF.

A single count supports this clone. The DNA of the CDR3 is TGTGCCAGTAAGGGGACAGAGTATCAGCCCCAGCATTTT. Amino acids: CASKGTEYQPQHF. V is TRBV19 and J is TRBJ1-5, with 7 nucleotides matching TRBD1. The length of the CDR3 is 13 residues. CDR1 is LNHDA and CDR2 is SQIVND in the germline V gene (reference sequence). V lost 7 bases and J lost 5; bases outside the gene matches: 5.

V gene TRBV5-6 combines with J gene TRBJ1-2; D is undetermined. Trimming cost V 0 bases and J 6 bases, with 9 bases left between them. The germline CDR1 and CDR2 sequences are SGHDT and YYEEEE. This CDR3 has 13 residues. The CDR3 reads CASSLVGQNGYTF. The CDR3 DNA follows: TGTGCCAGCAGCTTGGTGGGCCAGAATGGCTACACCTTC.

J is TRBJ2-1 and V is TRBV18; TRBD2 matches at 8 bases. The CDR3 loop spans 15 amino acids. Trimming removed 3 bases from V and 7 bases from J; junction bases left unmatched: 8. Germline V lookup: CDR1 KGHSH, CDR2 LQKENI. CDR3 coding DNA: TGTGCCAGCTCACCGTTAGCGGGACTGAAAAATGAGCAGTTCTTC. Translation: CASSPLAGLKNEQFF.

The chain carries TRBV5-4 and TRBJ2-1, with TRBD2 identical over 15 bases. Looked up from germline, CDR1 is SGHNT and CDR2 is YYREEE (reference sequence). This CDR3 spans 15 amino acids. The ends lost 4 bases at V and 7 bases at J; junction bases unmatched: 3. This CDR3 reads CASSNGLAGGNEQFF. CDR3 DNA: TGTGCCAGCAGCAACGGACTAGCGGGAGGGAATGAGCAGTTCTTC. Using reference TRBV5-4 and TRBJ2-1 for the parts outside the CDR3, the full variable domain is ETGVTQSPTHLIKTRGQQVTLRCSSQSGHNTVSWYQQALGQGPQFIFQYYREEENGRGNFPPRFSGLQFPNYSSELNVNALELDDSALYLCASSNGLAGGNEQFFGPGTRLTVL.

The V and J genes are TRBV6-5 and TRBJ1-1; tentative D call: TRBD1 (5 bases). This CDR3 has 11 residues. The germline V gene encodes CDR1 MNHEY and CDR2 SVGAGI. CDR3 loop: CGTRMNTEAFF. The CDR3 nucleotides are TGTGGGACACGGATGAACACTGAAGCTTTCTTT.

The V gene is TRBV27, the J gene TRBJ1-6; 9 positions match TRBD1. The CDR3 runs 15 residues. Germline-derived CDR1 and CDR2 are MNHEY and SMNVEV (reference sequence). The V segment lost 6 bases and the J segment 8 bases; nucleotides outside the gene matches: 8. CDR3 DNA: TGTGCCAGCAGCACCGGGACAGGGTATTATTCACCCCTCCACTTT. It codes for CASSTGTGYYSPLHF.

This clone was counted once. This sequence joins TRBV4-1 and TRBJ1-1, with D possibly matching TRBD1 (6 bases). Germline CDR1 MGHRA, CDR2 YSYEKL. The CDR3 covers 13 residues. V lost 4 bases and J 2 bases, leaving 8 bases between the germline ends. CDR3 DNA: TGCGCCAGCAGCCTGGACAGAAACACTGAAGCTTTCTTT. Its protein product is CASSLDRNTEAFF.